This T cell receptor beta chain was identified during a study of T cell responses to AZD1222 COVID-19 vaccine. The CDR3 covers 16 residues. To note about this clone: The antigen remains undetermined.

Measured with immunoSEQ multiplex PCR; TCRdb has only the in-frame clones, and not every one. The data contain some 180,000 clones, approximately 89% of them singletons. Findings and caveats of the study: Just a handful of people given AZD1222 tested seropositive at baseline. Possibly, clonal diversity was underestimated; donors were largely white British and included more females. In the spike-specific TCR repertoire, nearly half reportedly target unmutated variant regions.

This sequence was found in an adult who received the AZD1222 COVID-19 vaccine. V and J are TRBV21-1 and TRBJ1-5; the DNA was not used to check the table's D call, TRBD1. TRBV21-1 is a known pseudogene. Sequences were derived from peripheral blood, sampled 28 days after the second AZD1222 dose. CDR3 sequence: CASSPLVGAFNQPQHF. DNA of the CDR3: TGTGCCAGCAGCCCCCTCGTGGGGGCCTTCAATCAGCCCCAGCATTTT.